This T cell receptor beta chain is from a study of OX40 agonist ivuxolimab in advanced cancers. Study observations and caveats: Some nonresponders likewise displayed low normalized T-cell clonal expansion.

The CDR3 length equals 13 residues, ends included. Germline CDR1 is SEHNR and CDR2 is FQNEAQ (reference sequence). The repertoire was sequenced with immunoSEQ multiplex PCR; TCRdb's copy has only in-frame clones and lacks some. Of around 30,000 clones in the sample, 65% to 90% were seen once. About this clone itself: Its antigen is as yet unknown. Since no conserved phenylalanine or tryptophan closes the CDR3, a read error is the likely cause. The DNA is omitted, as the CDR3 cannot be located on it reliably, and the CDR3 follows TCRdb's listing.

This TCR was recovered from an adult with an advanced solid tumor such as melanoma, head and neck, liver or kidney cancer. The rearrangement uses TRBV7-9 and TRBJ2-7; the table's D call of TRBD2 was not tested on the DNA. The specimen was CD4+ or CD8+ T cells sorted from blood, collected in a trial of the OX40 agonist ivuxolimab. The CDR3: CASSPTSSGGRVI.